This note documents a single T cell receptor beta chain sequence. This sample is part of a study of T cell responses to AZD1222 COVID-19 vaccine. Per the germline V gene, CDR1 is LNHDA and CDR2 is SQIVND (reference sequence). This CDR3 has 11 amino acids. V lost 9 bases, J lost 4 bases, and 9 bases lay in between. TCRdb's table, derived via immunoSEQ multiplex PCR, lists solely in-frame clones and lacks some. Among some 120,000 clones listed, about 90% were seen once. The chain has TRBV19 and TRBJ1-2; no clear D gene. The starting material was peripheral blood, obtained on day 0 of AZD1222 vaccination. This TCR came from an adult in good health. In nucleotides, the CDR3 is TGTGCCAGCGGGGAAGCCTATGGCTACACCTTC. This translates into CASGEAYGYTF.